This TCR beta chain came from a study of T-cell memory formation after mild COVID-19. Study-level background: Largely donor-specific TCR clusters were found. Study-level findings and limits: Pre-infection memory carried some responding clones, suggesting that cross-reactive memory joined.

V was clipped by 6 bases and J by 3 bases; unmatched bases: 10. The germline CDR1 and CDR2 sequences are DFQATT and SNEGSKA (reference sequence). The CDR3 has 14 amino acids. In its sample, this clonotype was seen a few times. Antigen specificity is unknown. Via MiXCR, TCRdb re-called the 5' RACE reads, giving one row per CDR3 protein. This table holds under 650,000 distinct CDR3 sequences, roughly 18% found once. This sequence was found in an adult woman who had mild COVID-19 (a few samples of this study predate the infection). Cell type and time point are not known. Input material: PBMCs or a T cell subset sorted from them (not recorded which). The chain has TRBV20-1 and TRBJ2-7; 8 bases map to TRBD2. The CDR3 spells CSARSSGKIYEQYF. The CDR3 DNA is TGCAGTGCCCGAAGTAGCGGGAAAATCTACGAGCAGTACTTC.